The next 11 T cell receptor beta chains were all read from a single sample in a study of blood T cell repertoires in COVID-19. The table came from immunoSEQ multiplex PCR; TCRdb's copy has only in-frame clones and leaves some out. Altogether fewer than 350,000 clones are present, roughly nine tenths being singletons, with the ten largest covering roughly 12%. The sequenced sample consisted of peripheral blood. These receptors were collected from a woman younger than 45 with COVID-19, enrolled during active disease.

The rearrangement uses TRBV9 and TRBJ2-5; TRBD1 might be the D (5 bases). This CDR3 is built from 14 residues. Looked up from germline, CDR1 is SGDLS and CDR2 is YYNGEE. Trimming stripped 4 bases from V and 5 bases from J, with 15 bases between. CDR3 loop: CASSRGHIEETQYF. As DNA, the CDR3 is TGTGCCAGCAGCCGCGGACACATCGAGGAGACCCAGTACTTC.

The V gene is TRBV5-1, the J gene TRBJ2-5; TRBD2 matches at 10 bases. The CDR3 spans 17 residues. V gave up 1 base and J gave up 5 bases; unmatched junction bases: 11. Germline CDR1 is SGHRS and CDR2 is YFSETQ. Here the CDR3 reads CASSLSPAGGPLETQYF. The CDR3 region has the DNA TGCGCCAGCAGCTTGTCACCAGCGGGGGGGCCGTTGGAGACCCAGTACTTC. The full variable domain, rest sourced from reference TRBV5-1 and TRBJ2-5, is KAGVTQTPRYLIKTRGQQVTLSCSPISGHRSVSWYQQTPGQGLQFLFEYFSETQRNKGNFPGRFSGRQFSNSRSEMNVSTLELGDSALYLCASSLSPAGGPLETQYFGPGTRLLVL.

The V and J genes are TRBV2 and TRBJ2-7; 11 bases are a match to TRBD2. Germline assignment: CDR1 SNHLY and CDR2 FYNNEI. The CDR3 extends over 17 amino acids. Trimming at V came to 11 bases and at J to 1 base, leaving 16 bases not matched to a gene. The DNA for the CDR3 is TGTGCCTCATGGGCTAGCGGGGGGCGTTTACTTTCCTACGAGCAGTACTTC. Translating gives CASWASGGRLLSYEQYF.

The rearrangement uses TRBV4-2 and TRBJ1-1; D not certain. The germline V gene has CDR1 LGHNA and CDR2 YNFKEQ. Trimming stripped 8 bases from V and 4 bases from J, with 14 bases between. CDR3 length equals 13 residues. This chain's CDR3 is CASRSPAGTEAFF. The CDR3 DNA follows: TGTGCCAGCCGATCCCCGGCGGGCACTGAAGCTTTCTTT.

The rearrangement uses TRBV11-2 and TRBJ2-5; 8 bases line up with TRBD1. Germline V lookup: CDR1 SGHAT, CDR2 FQNNGV. This CDR3 contains 15 residues. V shed 1 base, J shed 4 bases, and the junction held 5 bases outside the gene matches. The CDR3 coding sequence is TGTGCCAGCAGCTTAGCCCTTGACAGGGGAGAGACCCAGTACTTC. Its translation is CASSLALDRGETQYF.

This clone came up once. This chain uses TRBV10-3 with TRBJ2-2; 11 bases are a match to TRBD1. With 6 bases clipped from V and 7 bases from J, the junction kept 4 bases outside the gene matches. CDR1 ENHRY and CDR2 SYGVKD come from the germline V gene. The CDR3 totals 14 residues. The CDR3 loop is CAIRGTGGNGELFF. The CDR3 region has the DNA TGTGCCATCAGGGGGACAGGGGGAAACGGGGAGCTGTTTTTT.

The chain has TRBV5-1 and TRBJ2-3, with 8 bases lining up with TRBD2. V lost 7 bases and J lost 1; bases outside the gene matches: 8. In germline, CDR1 is SGHRS, CDR2 YFSETQ. This CDR3 spans 15 amino acids. CDR3 in amino acids: CASALRGEGTDTQYF. For the CDR3, the DNA is TGCGCCAGCGCCCTGCGGGGGGAGGGCACAGATACGCAGTATTTT. Full variable domain (outside the CDR3, taken from reference TRBV5-1 and TRBJ2-3): KAGVTQTPRYLIKTRGQQVTLSCSPISGHRSVSWYQQTPGQGLQFLFEYFSETQRNKGNFPGRFSGRQFSNSRSEMNVSTLELGDSALYLCASALRGEGTDTQYFGPGTRLTVL.

The rearrangement joins TRBV15 to TRBJ1-6, with 7 bases fitting TRBD1. This CDR3 is 13 amino acids long. Per the germline V gene, CDR1 is LNHNV and CDR2 is YYDKDF (reference sequence). With V trimmed by 0 bases and J by 14 bases, 4 bases remained unmatched. The CDR3 DNA sequence: TGTGCCACCAGCAGAGATAGGGGACAGTCCCTCCACTTT. Its translation is CATSRDRGQSLHF.

This clone occurred a few times. CDR3: CASSLGPGYEQYF. In nucleotides, the CDR3 is TGTGCCAGCAGCTTGGGGCCTGGTTACGAGCAGTACTTC. J is TRBJ2-7 and V is TRBV11-2, with D possibly being TRBD1 (5 bases). Trimming cost V 3 bases and J 4 bases, with 10 bases left between them. The CDR3 consists of 13 residues. In germline, CDR1 is SGHAT, CDR2 FQNNGV.

The V and J genes are TRBV11-2 and TRBJ2-5, with D maybe TRBD2 (6 bases). The CDR3 contains 17 residues. Trimming took off 5 bases at V and 2 bases at J, with 21 bases between the two ends. The germline gives CDR1 SGHAT, CDR2 FQNNGV. The CDR3 bases are TGTGCCAGCAGCCCGCCGGGTTCCGGGGGAATACAAGAGACCCAGTACTTC. Its protein product is CASSPPGSGGIQETQYF.

In its sample, this clone was seen a few times. V and J are TRBV4-2 and TRBJ1-5; TRBD1 might be the D (6 bases). CDR1 is LGHNA, CDR2 YNFKEQ, per germline. The germline V and J ends were trimmed by 0 bases and 5 bases, with 14 bases remaining between them. The CDR3 runs to 16 residues. The CDR3 nucleotides read TGTGCCAGCAGCCAAGAGAGGGACATAGCTTATCAGCCCCAGCATTTT. It encodes CASSQERDIAYQPQHF.